Shown below are 14 T cell receptor beta chains from a single sample sequenced in a study of T cell responses to AZD1222 COVID-19 vaccine. Here immunoSEQ multiplex PCR was the method, and the copy in TCRdb shows in-frame clones only, minus some. The table includes 100,000 to 150,000 clones, about 90% detected once. The source was peripheral blood, collected on day 0 of AZD1222 vaccination. The receptor source for this set is an adult in good health.

The chain employs TRBV12-3 or TRBV12-4 and TRBJ2-7, with D maybe TRBD2 (6 bases). The CDR3 totals 13 residues. V was trimmed by 4 bases and J by 7 bases, leaving 14 bases between them. The CDR3 region has the DNA TGTGCCAGCAGTTCAAGGACGCGGGATGAGCAGTACTTC. It codes for CASSSRTRDEQYF.

This clone was picked up one time. This chain connects TRBV18 to TRBJ1-2; 9 bases are shared with TRBD1. The V gene's germline CDR1 is KGHSH and CDR2 LQKENI. The CDR3 extends over 17 amino acids. V gave up 3 bases and J gave up 1 base; unmatched junction bases: 9. The CDR3 loop reads CASSPTGGRVSNYGYTF. DNA for the CDR3: TGTGCCAGCTCACCGACAGGGGGAAGGGTCAGTAACTATGGCTACACCTTC.

The V gene is TRBV19, the J gene TRBJ2-7; the match to TRBD1 covers 11 bases. Germline V gene data show CDR1 as LNHDA and CDR2 as SQIVND (reference sequence). Trimming at V came to 8 bases and at J to 5 bases, leaving 5 bases not matched to a gene. The CDR3 length is 13 residues. The CDR3 here is CASGGQGVNEQYF. The CDR3 DNA sequence: TGTGCCAGTGGGGGACAGGGGGTCAACGAGCAGTACTTC. Full variable domain (remainder filled in from reference TRBV19 and TRBJ2-7): DGGITQSPKYLFRKEGQNVTLSCEQNLNHDAMYWYRQDPGQGLRLIYYSQIVNDFQKGDIAEGYSVSREKKESFPLTVTSAQKNPTAFYLCASGGQGVNEQYFGPGTRLTVT.

The CDR3 is CASSGGLAGSYEQYF. As DNA, the CDR3 is TGCGCCAGCAGCGGCGGATTAGCCGGGTCCTACGAGCAGTACTTC. The J gene is TRBJ2-7, the V gene TRBV5-1; no clear D gene. The CDR3 covers 15 residues. Germline CDR1 is SGHRS and CDR2 is YFSETQ. V was cut by 4 bases and J by 1 base, with 15 bases left in between.

The rearrangement uses TRBV19 and TRBJ2-5; 9 bases line up with TRBD1. This CDR3 is 16 amino acids long. Losses at the gene ends were 9 bases for V and 0 bases for J; bases not matched to a gene: 11. In germline, CDR1 is LNHDA, CDR2 SQIVND (reference sequence). The CDR3 region is CASSWTGQGNQETQYF. CDR3 nucleotide sequence: TGTGCCAGCTCTTGGACCGGACAGGGGAACCAAGAGACCCAGTACTTC.

The chain uses TRBV3-1 (or the pseudogene TRBV3-2) and TRBJ1-4, with 7 positions matching TRBD1. V shed 2 bases, J shed 8 bases, and the junction held 11 bases outside the gene matches. The CDR3 sequence is 16 residues long. Germline lookup yields CDR1 LGHDT and CDR2 YNNKEL (reference sequence). The CDR3 sequence is CASSQKFRDRGEKLFF. The DNA of the CDR3 is TGTGCCAGCAGCCAAAAGTTCCGGGACAGAGGAGAAAAACTGTTTTTT.

The chain links TRBV19 to TRBJ1-2, with a weak D call TRBD1 (5 bases). V was shortened by 5 bases and J by 4 bases, with 11 bases between the two germline ends. The CDR3 spans 13 residues. Germline V CDR1 and CDR2: LNHDA, SQIVND (reference sequence). In DNA, the CDR3 is TGTGCCAGTAGTCGGGACCGCCCCTATGGCTACACCTTC. Protein sequence: CASSRDRPYGYTF.

V gene TRBV24-1 combines with J gene TRBJ2-1; D possibly uses TRBD1 or TRBD2 (5 bases each). Trimming pared 3 bases from V and 14 bases from J, leaving 13 bases between. The CDR3 has 12 residues. From germline, CDR1 is KGHDR and CDR2 SFDVKD. In nucleotides, the CDR3 is TGTGCCACCAGTGATCGGGACCGACCGAAGTTCTTC. It is translated as CATSDRDRPKFF.

The chain couples TRBV13 to TRBJ2-7; 13 bases align to TRBD2. This CDR3 has 15 amino acids. Germline V gives CDR1 PRHDT, CDR2 FYEKMQ (reference sequence). J lost 2 bases, V lost 6 bases, and 4 bases had no gene match. This CDR3 reads CASSYGTSGAYEQYF. The DNA of the CDR3 is TGTGCCAGCAGTTACGGGACTAGCGGGGCCTACGAGCAGTACTTC.

This clone has just a few counts. The chain combines TRBV4-1 with TRBJ1-2; D perhaps matches TRBD1 (5 bases). The CDR3 extends over 15 amino acids. The ends were cut back, 0 bases at V and 3 bases at J, with 11 bases in the middle. CDR1 and CDR2 from the germline V gene are MGHRA and YSYEKL. The CDR3 reads CASSQEFRGDYGYTF. The CDR3 DNA is TGCGCCAGCAGCCAAGAATTCCGGGGGGACTATGGCTACACCTTC.

The chain uses TRBV9 and TRBJ2-3; D remains ambiguous. There are 14 residues in the CDR3. The germline V gene encodes CDR1 SGDLS and CDR2 YYNGEE. The V gene lost 1 base and the J gene lost 0 bases, with 6 bases spanning the gap. The CDR3: CASSVYGSTDTQYF. The CDR3 nucleotides read TGTGCCAGCAGCGTATACGGTAGCACAGATACGCAGTATTTT.

The V call is TRBV7-8, the J call TRBJ2-3; 10 bases fit TRBD2. CDR1 is SGHVS, CDR2 FQNEAQ, per germline. The CDR3 loop spans 16 amino acids. V shed 6 bases, J shed 1 base, and the junction held 7 bases outside the gene matches. CDR3 bases: TGTGCCAGCAGGGAGCGGGAGGGCTGGGGCACAGATACGCAGTATTTT. Encoded protein: CASREREGWGTDTQYF. Looking up the rest from reference TRBV7-8 and TRBJ2-3 gives the full variable domain: GAGVSQSPRYKVAKRGQDVALRCDPISGHVSLFWYQQALGQGPEFLTYFQNEAQLDKSGLPSDRFFAERPEGSVSTLKIQRTQQEDSAVYLCASREREGWGTDTQYFGPGTRLTVL.

This clone was detected only once. This chain connects TRBV28 to TRBJ1-3; the D is unclear. The CDR3 extends over 16 amino acids. CDR1 is MDHEN, CDR2 SYDVKM, per germline. Trimming pared 5 bases from V and 2 bases from J, leaving 16 bases between. The DNA for the CDR3 is TGTGCCAGCAGTCTCAACCCTTCAATTACTGGAAACACCATATATTTT. Amino acid sequence: CASSLNPSITGNTIYF.

The rearrangement uses TRBV5-5 and TRBJ2-3; 7 nucleotides match TRBD1. There are 13 residues in the CDR3. CDR1 and CDR2 from the germline V gene are SGHKS and YYEKEE (reference sequence). V shed 2 bases, J shed 3 bases, and the junction held 0 bases outside the gene matches. In DNA, the CDR3 is TGTGCCAGCAGCTTACAGGGGACAGATACGCAGTATTTT. Protein sequence: CASSLQGTDTQYF.